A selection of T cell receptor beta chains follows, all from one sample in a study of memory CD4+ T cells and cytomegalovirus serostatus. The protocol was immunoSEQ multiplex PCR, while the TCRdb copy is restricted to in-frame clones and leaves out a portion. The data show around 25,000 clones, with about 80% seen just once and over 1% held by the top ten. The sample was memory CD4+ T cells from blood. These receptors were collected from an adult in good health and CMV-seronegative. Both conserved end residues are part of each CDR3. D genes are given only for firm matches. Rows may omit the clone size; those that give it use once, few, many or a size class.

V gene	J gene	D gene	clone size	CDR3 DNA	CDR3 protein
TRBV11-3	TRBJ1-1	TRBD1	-	TGTGCCAGCAGCGTGATGGGGACAGAAGGCACTGAAGCTTTCTTT	CASSVMGTEGTEAFF
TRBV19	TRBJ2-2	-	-	TGTGCCAGTAGTCCCGGGACACAAATCCTCGAGCTGTTTTTT	CASSPGTQILELFF
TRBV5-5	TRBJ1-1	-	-	TGTGCCAGCAGCTTGGCTTTGGCCAGATCTTTGAACACTGAAGCTTTCTTT	CASSLALARSLNTEAFF
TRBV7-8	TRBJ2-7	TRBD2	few	TGTGCCAGCGCCGCAGAAGCGGGGGGCGAGCAGTACTTC	CASAAEAGGEQYF
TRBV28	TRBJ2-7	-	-	TGTGCCAGCGGAGGGGCCTACGAGCAGTACTTC	CASGGAYEQYF
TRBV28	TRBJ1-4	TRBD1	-	TGTGCCAGCAGCCGAGGGGGCTTGAATGAAAAACTGTTTTTT	CASSRGGLNEKLFF
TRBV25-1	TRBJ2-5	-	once	TGTGCCAGCAGTGATGGAGCCCCTCAAGAGACCCAGTACTTC	CASSDGAPQETQYF
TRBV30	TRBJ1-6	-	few	TGTGCCTGGTCTCTAGGTTCCTATAATTCACCCCTCCACTTT	CAWSLGSYNSPLHF
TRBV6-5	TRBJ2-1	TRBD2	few	TGTGCCAGCAGCCGAGTACTAGCGGACTACAATGAGCAGTTCTTC	CASSRVLADYNEQFF
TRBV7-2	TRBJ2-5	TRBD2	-	TGTGCCAGCAGCCAGTGGGTGGCGGGGGGGGCGGAGACCCAGTACTTC	CASSQWVAGGAETQYF
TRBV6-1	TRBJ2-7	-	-	TGTGCCAGCAGTGCGCGCCCCTCCTACGAGCAGTACTTC	CASSARPSYEQYF
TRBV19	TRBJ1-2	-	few	TGTGCCAGTACCTCGGGAGATCGGTATGGCTACACCTTC	CASTSGDRYGYTF
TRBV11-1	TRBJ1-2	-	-	TGTGCCAGCAGCGGACAACAGGGAGTTAACTATGGCTACACCTTC	CASSGQQGVNYGYTF
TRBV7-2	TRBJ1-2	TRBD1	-	TGTGCCAGCAGCTTAGGAGGGACAGGGAGGAACTATGGCTACACCTTC	CASSLGGTGRNYGYTF
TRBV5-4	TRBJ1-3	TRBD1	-	TGTGCCAGCAGTCAGGACAGGGGTTCTGGAAACACCATATATTTT	CASSQDRGSGNTIYF
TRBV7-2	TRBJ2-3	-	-	TGTGCCAGCAGCTTAACGCTAGCAGATACGCAGTATTTT	CASSLTLADTQYF
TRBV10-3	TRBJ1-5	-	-	TGTGCCATCAGTGACGACAGGAATCAGCCCCAGCATTTT	CAISDDRNQPQHF
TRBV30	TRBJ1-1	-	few	TGTGCCTGGACCCTACAGGCGCCGAACACTGAAGCTTTCTTT	CAWTLQAPNTEAFF
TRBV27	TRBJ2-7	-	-	TGTGCCAGCAGTTTATCCGGGACATCCCCCTACGAGCAGTACTTC	CASSLSGTSPYEQYF
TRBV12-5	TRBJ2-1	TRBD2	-	TGTGCTAGTGGTTTGGGGAGCGGGGGTGCTGAGCAGTTCTTC	CASGLGSGGAEQFF
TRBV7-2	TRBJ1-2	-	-	TGTGCCAGCAGCACATCGGGACAACTTAACTATGGCTACACCTTC	CASSTSGQLNYGYTF
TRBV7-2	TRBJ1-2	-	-	TGTGCCAGCAGACGACCGATCCGGGGGTACGGCTACACCTTC	CASRRPIRGYGYTF
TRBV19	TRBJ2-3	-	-	TGTGCCAGTAGTATGCGTCGGGGCGTCGGCACAGATACGCAGTATTTT	CASSMRRGVGTDTQYF
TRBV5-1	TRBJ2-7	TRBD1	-	TGCGCCAGCAGCTCCGGGACAGGGAGCTACGAGCAGTACTTC	CASSSGTGSYEQYF
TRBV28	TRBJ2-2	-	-	TGTGCCACCATTATACTTAACACCGGGGAGCTGTTTTTT	CATIILNTGELFF
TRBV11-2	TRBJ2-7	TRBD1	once	TGTGCCAGCAGCCCCCCTCCGGGACAGGGAATCTACGAGCAGTACTTC	CASSPPPGQGIYEQYF
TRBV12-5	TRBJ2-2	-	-	TGTGCTAGTGGTTTGCGGCAGGGGACCGGGGAGCTGTTTTTT	CASGLRQGTGELFF
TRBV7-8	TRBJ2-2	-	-	TGTGCCAGCAGCTTAGTTGCGGGGCAGAACACCGGGGAGCTGTTTTTT	CASSLVAGQNTGELFF
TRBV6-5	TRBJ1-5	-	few	TGTGCCAGCAGCCGACCTGAAAGCAATCAGCCCCAGCATTTT	CASSRPESNQPQHF
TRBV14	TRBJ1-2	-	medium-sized	TGTGCCAGCAGCCAGTCCGGGGCCTATGGCTACACCTTC	CASSQSGAYGYTF
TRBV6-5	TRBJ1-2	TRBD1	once	TGTGCCAGCAGCTTGACAGGGTTGTACGGCTACACCTTC	CASSLTGLYGYTF
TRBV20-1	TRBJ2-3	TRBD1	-	TGCAGTGCTAGGGGACAGGATACGCAGTATTTT	CSARGQDTQYF
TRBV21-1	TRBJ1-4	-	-	TGTGCCAGCCTGGTAAGCCCTAATGAAAAACTGTTTTTT	CASLVSPNEKLFF
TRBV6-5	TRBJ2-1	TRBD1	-	TGTGCCAGCAGTTCCGCCAGGGGGCTTTCCTACAATGAGCAGTTCTTC	CASSSARGLSYNEQFF
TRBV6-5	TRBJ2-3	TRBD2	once	TGTGCCAGCCGGAGGAGCGGGAGGGCAGATACGCAGTATTTT	CASRRSGRADTQYF
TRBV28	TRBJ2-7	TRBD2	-	TGTGCCAGCACTAGACTAGCGGGTTCCGTGCAGTACTTC	CASTRLAGSVQYF
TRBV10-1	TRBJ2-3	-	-	TGCGCCAGCAGTGTTGGGGGGGCTGGAGATACGCAGTATTTT	CASSVGGAGDTQYF
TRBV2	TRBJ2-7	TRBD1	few	TGTGCCAGCAGAGTAGCCCCCGGGACAGCCCCATACGAGCAGTACTTC	CASRVAPGTAPYEQYF
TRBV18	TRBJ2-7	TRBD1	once	TGTGCCAGCTCACCAAACAGGGGGCAGTTCGAGCAGTACTTC	CASSPNRGQFEQYF
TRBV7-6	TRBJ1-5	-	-	TGTGCCAGCAGCTTACAGCAGAATCAGCCCCAGCATTTT	CASSLQQNQPQHF
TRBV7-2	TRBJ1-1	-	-	TGTGCCAGCAGCCGAACAGAGAACACTGAAGCTTTCTTT	CASSRTENTEAFF
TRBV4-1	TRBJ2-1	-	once	TGCGCCAGCAGCGAAGCAAATCTGGGGGGCGGCTCCTACAATGAGCAGTTCTTC	CASSEANLGGGSYNEQFF
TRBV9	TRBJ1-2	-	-	TGTGCCAGCAGCGTAGCTCAGGGGTTTGGCTACACCTTC	CASSVAQGFGYTF